Each of the 22 T cell receptor beta chains below was sequenced from the same sample in a study of cytomegalovirus exposure and HLA in healthy donors. PCR amplification relied on 60 Vbeta primers (plus 13 Jbeta primers). Data came from immunoSEQ multiplex PCR; TCRdb stores just in-frame clones and leaves some out. The sample carries about 70,000 clones, 70% to 90% recorded once. The sequencing sample was made of PBMCs. These receptors all come from a woman between 25 and 40 years old in good health and CMV-seronegative.

The V and J genes are TRBV5-1 and TRBJ2-1; TRBD2 matches 7 bases. The germline CDR1 and CDR2 sequences are SGHRS and YFSETQ. The CDR3 sequence is 14 residues long. J gave up 7 bases and V 7 bases, and 11 bases lay outside the gene matches. The CDR3 region has the DNA TGCGCCAGCGGGGAGGGGACGCCGAATAATGAGCAGTTCTTC. This encodes CASGEGTPNNEQFF.

J is TRBJ1-2 and V is TRBV2; TRBD1 matches at 9 bases. Germline values: CDR1 SNHLY, CDR2 FYNNEI. This CDR3 spans 13 amino acids. The trim removed 7 bases at V and 3 bases at J, leaving 3 bases unmatched. CDR3 protein: CASTWTGDYGYTF. The CDR3 DNA follows: TGTGCCAGCACCTGGACAGGGGACTATGGCTACACCTTC.

The sample holds a few counts of this clone. The chain couples TRBV6-6 to TRBJ2-7; 7 nucleotides match TRBD1. CDR3 length: 12 amino acids. V dropped 10 bases and J dropped 0; count of bases not matched to a gene: 3. Germline V gene lookup returns CDR1 MNHNY and CDR2 SVGAGI (reference sequence). The CDR3 sequence is CATGQDSYEQYF. The CDR3, as DNA: TGTGCCACCGGACAGGACTCCTACGAGCAGTACTTC.

V is TRBV4-1 and J is TRBJ1-1; possible D gene TRBD1, 6 bases. Germline CDR1 reads MGHRA; CDR2 reads YSYEKL. The ends were cut back, 1 base at V and 1 base at J, with 16 bases in the middle. This CDR3 has 17 amino acids. The chain's CDR3 is CASSQVRWGRGNTEAFF. The CDR3 nucleotides are TGCGCCAGCAGCCAAGTACGATGGGGCAGGGGGAACACTGAAGCTTTCTTT.

This clone was recorded once. V usage is TRBV11-1 and J usage is TRBJ1-1; 12 positions match TRBD1. Germline V CDR1 and CDR2: SGHAT, FQDESV (reference sequence). Trimming at V came to 0 bases and at J to 3 bases, leaving 2 bases not matched to a gene. This CDR3 is 16 amino acids long. The CDR3 coding sequence is TGTGCCAGCAGCTTAGCGGGACAGGGGGCTTACACTGAAGCTTTCTTT. This sequence encodes CASSLAGQGAYTEAFF.

J is TRBJ2-5 and V is TRBV11-3, with TRBD2 identical over 9 bases. Matching the DNA end better, TRBJ2-7 makes the J call doubtful. The length of the CDR3 is 15 residues. Germline V gene data show CDR1 as SGHNT and CDR2 as YENEEA. CDR3 coding DNA: TGTGCCAGCAGCCCAAGTAGCGGGGGCTCCTACGAGCAGTACTTC. Encoded protein: CASSPSSGGSYEQYF.

CDR3 in amino acids: CASSLSPGNNYGYTF. For the CDR3, the DNA is TGTGCCAGCAGTTTATCGCCAGGGAATAACTATGGCTACACCTTC. This chain links TRBV27 with TRBJ1-2, with a possible D match to TRBD1 (5 bases). V shed 0 bases and J shed 1 base, with 9 bases lying between them. This CDR3 has 15 residues. Germline loops: CDR1 MNHEY, CDR2 SMNVEV (reference sequence).

V usage is TRBV25-1 and J usage is TRBJ2-1; 10 nucleotides align to TRBD1. CDR1 and CDR2 from the germline V gene are MGHDK and SYGVNS. The CDR3 extends over 13 amino acids. The V segment lost 6 bases and the J segment 8 bases; nucleotides outside the gene matches: 4. In DNA, the CDR3 is TGTGCCAGCAGGGGGACAGGGGTCCATGAGCAGTTCTTC. It specifies CASRGTGVHEQFF.

The gene calls are TRBV5-1 and TRBJ2-3; D may be TRBD1 (5 bases). V shed 0 bases and J shed 2 bases, with 10 bases lying between them. The CDR3 is made up of 15 amino acids. The germline gives CDR1 SGHRS, CDR2 YFSETQ. The DNA of the CDR3 is TGCGCCAGCAGCTTGGGGCAGGGCCACACAGATACGCAGTATTTT. Residues: CASSLGQGHTDTQYF.

The V gene is TRBV5-1, the J gene TRBJ2-1; TRBD1 matches 8 bases. CDR1 is SGHRS and CDR2 is YFSETQ in the germline V gene. This CDR3 is built from 16 residues. The J segment lost 7 bases and the V segment lost 0 bases, leaving 9 bases of the junction unmatched. CDR3 loop: CASSLAWQGAGNEQFF. The CDR3 nucleotides read TGCGCCAGCAGCTTGGCTTGGCAGGGGGCAGGAAATGAGCAGTTCTTC. Drawing the rest from reference TRBV5-1 and TRBJ2-1, the complete variable domain is KAGVTQTPRYLIKTRGQQVTLSCSPISGHRSVSWYQQTPGQGLQFLFEYFSETQRNKGNFPGRFSGRQFSNSRSEMNVSTLELGDSALYLCASSLAWQGAGNEQFFGPGTRLTVL.

The chain recombines TRBV14 with TRBJ1-4; the D is unclear. The germline CDR1 and CDR2 sequences are SGHDN and FVKESK. Trimming stripped 1 base from V and 1 base from J, with 4 bases between. The CDR3 sequence is 14 residues long. The CDR3 spells CASSQARTNEKLFF. CDR3 in DNA: TGTGCCAGCAGCCAAGCGAGAACTAATGAAAAACTGTTTTTT.

The chain joins TRBV11-3 to TRBJ2-5; 7 bases are shared with TRBD2. Germline lookup yields CDR1 SGHNT and CDR2 YENEEA. V lost 1 base to trimming and J lost 4 bases; unmatched junction nucleotides: 9. The CDR3 has 16 residues. CDR3 coding DNA: TGTGCCAGCAGCTTAGGGTGGCGGGAGATTCGAGAGACCCAGTACTTC. Its protein product is CASSLGWREIRETQYF. The entire variable domain, with the rest obtained from reference TRBV11-3 and TRBJ2-5, is as follows: EAGVVQSPRYKIIEKKQPVAFWCNPISGHNTLYWYLQNLGQGPELLIRYENEEAVDDSQLPKDRFSAERLKGVDSTLKIQPAELGDSAVYLCASSLGWREIRETQYFGPGTRLLVL.

The rearrangement links TRBV5-8 to TRBJ2-7, with TRBD1 matching 9 bases. CDR3 length: 16 residues. Unmatched junction bases numbered 13, after V lost 4 bases and J lost 5 bases. Per the germline V gene, CDR1 is SGHTS and CDR2 is YDEGEE. CDR3 region: CASSPPSGTGFHEQYF. CDR3 in DNA: TGTGCCAGCAGCCCTCCTTCCGGGACAGGGTTCCACGAGCAGTACTTC.

The chain recombines TRBV2 with TRBJ2-7; no reliable D call. The V end was cut by 6 bases, the J end by 1 base, with 7 bases between. CDR1 and CDR2 (germline): SNHLY, FYNNEI. This CDR3 comprises 12 residues. CDR3 residues: CASRHRSYEQYF. CDR3 coding DNA: TGTGCCAGCAGACACAGATCCTACGAGCAGTACTTC.

About this clone itself: The junction and the germline gene differ at one end; a read error may be behind it. The V and J genes are TRBV2 and TRBJ1-2, with D tentatively TRBD1 (6 bases). The CDR3 spans 15 residues. The germline V gene has CDR1 SNHLY and CDR2 FYNNEI. The CDR3 region is CASSQAWTEIYGYTF. DNA of the CDR3: TGTGCCAGCAGTCAAGCCTGGACAGAGATCTATGGCTACACCTTC.

This chain joins TRBV7-9 and TRBJ1-2; possible D gene TRBD1, 5 bases. Looked up from germline, CDR1 is SEHNR and CDR2 is FQNEAQ (reference sequence). This CDR3 is built from 15 residues. V lost 0 bases and J 4 bases, leaving 12 bases between the germline ends. The CDR3 nucleotides read TGTGCCAGCAGCTTAGCGCAGGGTCGGAGCTATGGCTACACCTTC. Translating gives CASSLAQGRSYGYTF.

The V and J genes are TRBV20-1 and TRBJ1-1; D uncertain. The V end lost 6 bases, the J end lost 5 bases, and 10 bases lay between the germline ends. Germline V gene sequence: CDR1 DFQATT, CDR2 SNEGSKA (reference sequence). CDR3 size: 11 residues. The DNA for the CDR3 is TGCAGTGCCCCCCCGGTGACTGAAGCTTTCTTT. Its translation: CSAPPVTEAFF.

Only a few counts were recorded for this clone. The CDR3: CASSIGQGGETQYF. DNA for the CDR3: TGTGCCAGTAGTATCGGACAGGGAGGAGAGACCCAGTACTTC. The V call is TRBV19, the J call TRBJ2-5, with 8 nucleotides matching TRBD1. J gave up 4 bases and V 3 bases, and 4 bases lay outside the gene matches. This CDR3 region has 14 residues. The germline V gene has CDR1 LNHDA and CDR2 SQIVND (reference sequence).

V usage is TRBV4-3 and J usage is TRBJ1-2; D uncertain. Deletions cut 1 base from V and 6 bases from J, with 12 bases between. The germline V gene has CDR1 LGHNA and CDR2 YSLEER. The length of the CDR3 is 14 residues. CDR3 coding DNA: TGCGCCAGCAGCCAAGGCGGAGCAGTCAATGGCTACACCTTC. It translates to CASSQGGAVNGYTF.

The chain carries TRBV5-6 and TRBJ2-7; 7 bases fit TRBD2. V trimming: 6 bases; J trimming: 3 bases; junction bases outside the gene matches: 9. Germline lookup yields CDR1 SGHDT and CDR2 YYEEEE. The CDR3 extends over 14 amino acids. The CDR3 protein is CASMTMGGSYEQYF. For the CDR3, the DNA is TGTGCCAGCATGACCATGGGGGGGAGCTACGAGCAGTACTTC.

This clone appeared a few times. The chain couples TRBV6-1 to TRBJ1-4; D is unclear. CDR3 length: 15 amino acids. With 5 bases removed from V and 4 bases from J, the gap between germline ends came to 14 bases. Germline CDR1 reads MNHNS; CDR2 reads SASEGT. The CDR3 region is CASSPREVVNEKLFF. CDR3 coding DNA: TGTGCCAGCAGTCCAAGGGAGGTGGTTAATGAAAAACTGTTTTTT.

This clone was counted only a few times. The chain is built from TRBV4-1 and TRBJ1-1; D not certain. Germline CDR1 is MGHRA and CDR2 is YSYEKL. Between the trimmed V and J ends, which lost 3 bases and 0 bases, there was a span of 2 bases. The CDR3 runs to 12 residues. DNA for the CDR3: TGCGCCAGCAGCCACTTGAACACTGAAGCTTTCTTT. Residues: CASSHLNTEAFF.